A selection of T cell receptor beta chains follows, all from one sample in a study of human T cells and chemical hapten exposure. MiXCR, applied by TCRdb to the RACE reads, yields one record per CDR3 protein. Among tens of thousands of distinct CDR3 sequences, 8.5% to 9% were seen once, and the ten largest hold under 3.5%. The sequenced sample was whole blood, obtained in connection with sensitization to the hapten diphenylcyclopropenone (DPC). All receptors come from a woman aged 45-65 years with alopecia areata. Some clones in this sample may be carry-over from other donors' samples. Both conserved end residues are part of each CDR3. Not all rows give a size; the values are once, few, many and, for expanded clones, a class.

TRBV3-1	.	TRBJ2-3	CASSQATRTDTQYF
TRBV11-2	many	TRBJ1-2	CASSFRRLWGYTF
TRBV2	.	TRBJ2-6	CASRRGSGANVLTF
TRBV12-3/TRBV12-4	.	TRBJ2-3	CASRMGLATTDTQYF
TRBV14	.	TRBJ2-4	CASSRDSLAKNIQYF
TRBV24-1	many	TRBJ1-1	CATSAAGNTEAFF
TRBV6-6	few	TRBJ1-1	CASKIRQVRGTEAFF
TRBV5-6	many	TRBJ1-5	CASSRLPGEDEQPQHF
TRBV5-1	.	TRBJ2-6	CASSSGPPGPGSGANVLTF
TRBV23-1	few	TRBJ2-7	CATAGRGTEQYF
TRBV7-8	.	TRBJ2-3	CASSLRGQTSTDTQYF
TRBV24-1	many	TRBJ2-1	CATSDLPAVEQFF
TRBV2	.	TRBJ2-7	CASSVRAGGVRYF
TRBV29-1	few	TRBJ2-3	CSVRAIAGGPDTQYF
TRBV5-1	.	TRBJ1-6	CASSLRQGRQYNSPLHF
TRBV6-1	.	TRBJ2-5	CASRSPTGQYF
TRBV20-1	many	TRBJ1-6	CSAMTGTSSYNSPLHF
TRBV28	.	TRBJ2-7	CASSLLRADSYEQYF
TRBV12-3/TRBV12-4	many	TRBJ1-3	CASSPGGVGNTIYF
TRBV5-1	few	TRBJ1-3	CASSFTGEGNTIYF
TRBV5-1	.	TRBJ2-7	CASNPFSGDEQYF
TRBV11-2	many	TRBJ1-5	CASSLESHPPSSNQPQHF
TRBV7-3	once	TRBJ1-2	CASSPTGGRGNYGYTF
TRBV27	few	TRBJ2-7	CASRTGTGEQYF
TRBV29-1	few	TRBJ2-7	CSVSDRYYEQYF
TRBV12-3/TRBV12-4	.	TRBJ1-5	CASSGGQGPNQPQHF
TRBV14	.	TRBJ2-7	CASSHQGAGEQYF
TRBV7-6	few	TRBJ2-5	CASSQTETQYF
TRBV27	few	TRBJ1-5	CASSHGAYQPQHF
TRBV4-1	few	TRBJ2-1	CASSPGTGVEQFF
TRBV19	few	TRBJ1-5	CASTPLTGVRNQPQHF
TRBV20-1	few	TRBJ2-1	CSARDFRGGSYNEQFF
TRBV7-2	few	TRBJ2-4	CASSLDRFGIQYF
TRBV20-1	.	TRBJ2-3	CSAVLAGGDTQYF
TRBV19	many	TRBJ1-4	CATESGGQEKLFF
TRBV12-3/TRBV12-4	.	TRBJ1-2	CASSLDGIRGYTF
TRBV6-5	few	TRBJ2-3	CATRWDRRTDTQYF
TRBV7-8	.	TRBJ1-6	CASSFSTRTDYSPLHF
TRBV7-9	many	TRBJ2-1	CASSPRTGVANEQFF
TRBV27	many	TRBJ2-2	CASSLEARQGAPGELFF
TRBV6-5	few	TRBJ1-5	CASSLMDSNQPQHF
TRBV5-1	few	TRBJ1-2	CASSLDLQGRTGYTF
TRBV2	many	TRBJ1-1	CASRPGQGFVRSTEAFF
TRBV15	many	TRBJ1-4	CATSPPGTANEKLFF
TRBV20-1	few	TRBJ2-7	CSAHPRDSIYEQYF
TRBV29-1	.	TRBJ2-7	CSVEPEGSPSYEQYF
TRBV4-1	.	TRBJ2-7	CASSQDLGTFSSNEQYF
TRBV12-3/TRBV12-4	few	TRBJ2-7	CASTTSGTYEQYF
TRBV2	few	TRBJ1-5	CASSERHFNQPQHF
TRBV5-1	many	TRBJ1-1	CASSLSVGTEAFF
TRBV20-1	many	TRBJ1-6	CSARDRNSPLHF
TRBV19	.	TRBJ2-3	CASSIDHGTPRPAQYF
TRBV12-3/TRBV12-4	few	TRBJ2-7	CASSPGSGFYEQYF
TRBV20-1	few	TRBJ2-7	CSAPGPYEQYF
TRBV29-1	few	TRBJ2-5	CSVEVPGGGETQYF